These T cell receptor beta chains were read from a single sample in a study of cytomegalovirus exposure and HLA in healthy donors. Measured with immunoSEQ multiplex PCR; TCRdb has only the in-frame clones, and not every one. Here the sample spans some 130,000 clones, 80% being singletons. Specimen: PBMCs. The receptor set was obtained from a man aged 40-49 years in good health and CMV-seronegative. CDR3s include the opening cysteine and the closing phenylalanine or tryptophan. A D gene is named only where the DNA matches it firmly. Clone size is stated in some rows and not others, as once, few, many or a class when expanded.

few TRBJ1-1 TRBD1 TRBV4-1 TGCGCCAGCAGCCAAGGCCAACAGGGGGCTCGAACTGAAGCTTTCTTT CASSQGQQGARTEAFF
NA TRBJ2-1 TRBD2 TRBV2 TGTGCCAGCAGTCTAGGACTAGCGGGAGTTCGCGATGAGCAGTTCTTC CASSLGLAGVRDEQFF
NA TRBJ2-7 TRBD1 TRBV4-1 TGCGCCAGCAGCCAAGAATACAGGGGGACCGGAGAGCAGTACTTC CASSQEYRGTGEQYF
once TRBJ2-2 NA TRBV9 TGTGCCAGCAGCGTGGGCCCCGCGAACACCGGGGAGCTGTTTTTT CASSVGPANTGELFF
once TRBJ1-5 TRBD1 TRBV28 TGTGCCAGCAGCCCAGGGGGCCGAAGCAATCAGCCCCAGCATTTT CASSPGGRSNQPQHF
few TRBJ1-2 NA TRBV30 TGTGCCTGGAGTACAGGGAACTATGGCTACACCTTC CAWSTGNYGYTF
NA TRBJ2-1 TRBD2 TRBV6-1 TGTGCCAGCAGTGCCCCTAGCGGGAACTACAATGAGCAGTTCTTC CASSAPSGNYNEQFF
NA TRBJ2-7 NA TRBV5-1 TGCGCCAGCAGCTTGGCAGGGTCAGGCTACGAGCAGTACTTC CASSLAGSGYEQYF
NA TRBJ2-3 NA TRBV5-4 TGTGCCAGCAGCTTTAGAACAGATACGCAGTATTTT CASSFRTDTQYF
NA TRBJ1-5 NA TRBV2 TGTGCCAGCCTGGGCCAGTTTGATCAGCCCCAGCATTTT CASLGQFDQPQHF
NA TRBJ2-7 TRBD2 TRBV7-2 TGTGCCTCACGACTAGCGGGAGGCTACGAGCAGTACTTC CASRLAGGYEQYF
NA TRBJ1-1 TRBD1 TRBV10-3 TGTGCCATCAGCAGGACAGGGCAGAACACTGAAGCTTTCTTC CAISRTGQNTEAFF
NA TRBJ1-2 TRBD1 TRBV7-2 TGTGCCAGCAGCTCGTGGGACAGCGCTAACTATGGCTACACCTTC CASSSWDSANYGYTF
NA TRBJ2-1 NA TRBV18 TGTGCCAGCTCACCCTCAGAACAGGGAAGGGAGTTCTTC CASSPSEQGREFF
once TRBJ2-1 TRBD2 TRBV6-1 TGTGCCAGCAGTGCCCAGGGACTAGATCGCGATGAGCAGTTCTTC CASSAQGLDRDEQFF
once TRBJ1-3 NA TRBV4-1 TGCGCCAGCAGCCTGGGCCCAGCAGGGACTGGAAACACCATATATTTT CASSLGPAGTGNTIYF
NA TRBJ1-2 TRBD1 TRBV28 TGTGCCAGCAGCCCCGGACAGGAAGGCTATGGCTACACCTTC CASSPGQEGYGYTF
NA TRBJ2-3 NA TRBV15 TGTGCCACCAGCAGAGGTCGTGTGGATACGCAGTATTTT CATSRGRVDTQYF
NA TRBJ2-2 TRBD2 TRBV27 TGTGCCAGCAGTTCCCGGACTAGCGGGAGTACCGGGGAGCTGTTTTTT CASSSRTSGSTGELFF
NA TRBJ2-1 NA TRBV6-1 TGTGCCAGCAGTGGGCAGGGGTTCTACAATGAGCAGTTCTTC CASSGQGFYNEQFF
few TRBJ2-1 NA TRBV5-4 TGTGCCAGCAGCCTCGCGAATAATGAGCAGTTCTTC CASSLANNEQFF
few TRBJ1-5 NA TRBV30 TGTGCCTGGAGTGTACTGGGGGGGGATCAGCCCCAGCATTTT CAWSVLGGDQPQHF
NA TRBJ2-7 TRBD2 TRBV19 TGTGCCAGTAGTCAAACGCGGGAGAACCGATACGAGCAGTACTTC CASSQTRENRYEQYF
NA TRBJ1-5 NA TRBV2 TGTGCCAGCAGTGTTCTGGGTAGCAATCAGCCCCAGAATTTT CASSVLGSNQPQNF
NA TRBJ2-7 NA TRBV2 TGTGCCAGCAGCTATCAAAGCGAGCAGTACTTC CASSYQSEQYF